This TCR beta chain is from a study of T cell responses to AZD1222 COVID-19 vaccine. Germline V gene lookup returns CDR1 LGHDT and CDR2 YNNKEL (reference sequence). Trimming left V 6 bases short and J 6 bases short, with 5 bases between. There are 11 residues in the CDR3. Measured with immunoSEQ multiplex PCR; TCRdb has only the in-frame clones, and not every one. The data contain some 180,000 clones, 80% to 95% of them singletons. Here the sequenced sample was peripheral blood, taken 28 days after the second dose of the MenACWY control vaccine. The chain is built from TRBV3-1 (or the pseudogene TRBV3-2) and TRBJ2-2; no clear D gene. The source is an adult who received the MenACWY meningococcal vaccine as a control. The chain's CDR3 is CASSTPGELFF. The CDR3 coding sequence is TGTGCCAGCAGTACGCCCGGGGAGCTGTTTTTT.